Listed below are T cell receptor beta chains from one sample, sequenced in a study of healthy donors' naive CD4 and CD8 T cells. TCRdb processed the reads anew with MiXCR; each CDR3 protein has one entry. The sample has approximately 180,000 distinct CDR3 sequences, over 60% seen once. The sample consisted of naive CD4+ and CD8+ T cells sorted from blood, pooled from several donors. The receptor set was obtained from a pool of human donors in good health; the sample pools cells from several healthy donors. CDR3s include the opening cysteine and the closing phenylalanine or tryptophan. Clone size is given for some rows only: seen once, a few or many times, or a class if the clone is expanded.

>TRBV12-3/TRBV12-4|TRBJ2-2|-
CASSNRLAGVTGELFF
>TRBV5-6|TRBJ1-2|-
CASSYVWAGENYGYTF
>TRBV10-3|TRBJ1-5|-
CAIMIGAEDGLWNQPQHF
>TRBV5-1|TRBJ1-6|-
CASSWGENSPLHF
>TRBV6-5|TRBJ1-1|-
CASSLSGQGLNTEAFF
>TRBV6-5|TRBJ1-1|-
CASGSSRPPTEAFF
>TRBV5-1|TRBJ2-1|-
CASSLVAQSYNEQFF
>TRBV29-1|TRBJ2-1|-
CSVVIPGLAGKGYNEQFF
>TRBV11-1|TRBJ2-1|-
CASRTTSSYNEQFF
>TRBV29-1|TRBJ1-1|-
CSGGSAFF
>TRBV6-6|TRBJ2-1|few
CASSPVNEQFF